A selection of T cell receptor beta chains follows, all from one sample in a study of blood T cell repertoires in COVID-19. Data came from immunoSEQ multiplex PCR; TCRdb stores just in-frame clones and leaves some out. The sample contains about 190,000 clones, around 90% of which appear only once. The sequenced sample consisted of peripheral blood. All receptors come from a human donor in a cohort sampled during active COVID-19. Each CDR3 is given with its conserved first and last residue. D genes are given only for firm matches. The listing skips clone size in some rows; elsewhere it reads once, few, many or a size class.

D | J | V | size | CDR3 | DNA
TRBD1 | TRBJ2-7 | TRBV25-1 | few | CASRGGQGTYEQYF | TGTGCCAGCAGGGGTGGACAGGGTACCTACGAGCAGTACTTC
TRBD2 | TRBJ2-7 | TRBV28 | NA | CASSLASGQKADF | TGTGCCAGCAGTTTAGCTAGCGGGCAAAAAGCGGACTTC
NA | TRBJ1-1 | TRBV19 | NA | CASSIRDGEATEAFF | TGTGCCAGTAGTATCCGGGATGGGGAAGCCACTGAAGCTTTCTTT
NA | TRBJ2-7 | TRBV11-2 | NA | CASSPDRLPIYEQYF | TGTGCCAGCAGCCCCGACAGGCTTCCCATCTACGAGCAGTACTTC
TRBD2 | TRBJ2-3 | TRBV4-3 | NA | CASSQDPPSGGATDTQYF | TGCGCCAGCAGCCAAGATCCCCCTAGCGGGGGAGCCACAGATACGCAGTATTTT
NA | TRBJ2-5 | TRBV28 | once | CASSLVDNQETQYF | TGTGCCAGCAGTTTAGTGGACAACCAAGAGACCCAGTACTTC
NA | TRBJ2-2 | TRBV2 | NA | CASSEPGNTGELFF | TGTGCCAGCAGTGAGCCCGGGAACACCGGGGAGCTGTTTTTT
NA | TRBJ1-4 | TRBV12-5 | NA | CASGLVLGGREKLFF | TGTGCTAGTGGTTTGGTACTTGGGGGCCGTGAAAAACTGTTTTTT
TRBD1 | TRBJ2-1 | TRBV7-2 | NA | CASTKDRPALNEQFF | TGTGCCAGCACTAAGGACAGGCCGGCGTTGAATGAGCAGTTCTTC
NA | TRBJ1-4 | TRBV18 | NA | CASSPPGLGGKLFF | TGTGCCAGCTCACCACCGGGGCTGGGGGGAAAACTGTTTTTT
NA | TRBJ2-6 | TRBV6-5 | NA | CATKGGGANVLTF | TGTGCCACAAAAGGGGGTGGGGCCAACGTCCTGACTTTC
TRBD2 | TRBJ2-3 | TRBV3-1/TRBV3-2 | NA | CASGEGDTQYF | TGTGCCAGCGGGGAGGGGGATACGCAGTATTTT
TRBD2 | TRBJ2-2 | TRBV5-4 | NA | CASSRGLAGANTGELFF | TGTGCCAGCAGCCGGGGACTAGCGGGGGCCAACACCGGGGAGCTGTTTTTT
TRBD1 | TRBJ1-2 | TRBV19 | NA | CASLGPSTGTRSGYTF | TGTGCCAGCCTGGGCCCCTCGACAGGGACCCGGAGTGGCTACACCTTC
NA | TRBJ1-4 | TRBV2 | NA | CASRLSRAGDEKLFF | TGTGCCAGCAGACTGTCCAGGGCAGGGGATGAAAAACTGTTTTTT
TRBD1 | TRBJ2-6 | TRBV5-6 | NA | CASSDGTGWSGANVLTF | TGTGCCAGCAGCGACGGGACAGGGTGGTCTGGGGCCAACGTCCTGACTTTC
TRBD1 | TRBJ1-2 | TRBV2 | NA | CASREDRGGVYGYTF | TGTGCCAGCAGAGAGGACAGGGGGGGAGTCTATGGCTACACCTTC
NA | TRBJ1-2 | TRBV2 | few | CASSEWAAMDYGYTF | TGTGCCAGCAGTGAATGGGCCGCAATGGACTATGGCTACACCTTC
NA | TRBJ2-1 | TRBV3-1/TRBV3-2 | NA | CASSHTGLSSYNEQFF | TGTGCCAGCAGCCACACAGGCTTGAGCTCCTACAATGAGCAGTTCTTC
NA | TRBJ2-3 | TRBV27 | few | CASSPTTDTQYF | TGTGCCAGCAGTCCTACCACAGATACGCAGTATTTT
NA | TRBJ2-1 | TRBV27 | NA | CASSFIDFAHNEQFF | TGTGCCAGCAGTTTTATCGACTTCGCTCACAATGAGCAGTTCTTC
TRBD1 | TRBJ2-2 | TRBV5-1 | NA | CASSLQGANTGELFF | TGCGCCAGCAGCTTGCAGGGGGCGAACACCGGGGAGCTGTTTTTT
NA | TRBJ2-2 | TRBV5-5 | NA | CASNKGSDSVPAGELFF | TGTGCCAGCAACAAAGGATCGGACAGCGTTCCGGCCGGGGAGCTGTTTTTT
NA | TRBJ1-2 | TRBV30 | NA | CAWSPVWGVVTNYGYTF | TGTGCCTGGAGCCCCGTATGGGGGGTAGTCACTAACTATGGCTACACCTTC
TRBD2 | TRBJ2-1 | TRBV30 | NA | CAWRMGLAGYNEQFF | TGTGCCTGGAGGATGGGGTTAGCGGGATACAATGAGCAGTTCTTC
TRBD2 | TRBJ2-6 | TRBV7-2 | once | CASSLGGSSGANVLTF | TGTGCCAGCAGCTTAGGCGGGAGTTCTGGGGCCAACGTCCTGACTTTC
NA | TRBJ1-2 | TRBV7-8 | NA | CASTSNSRGAYPGGYTF | TGTGCCAGCACCTCAAACAGTCGGGGGGCCTACCCGGGTGGCTACACCTTC
NA | TRBJ2-5 | TRBV10-2 | NA | CASSETGKETQYF | TGCGCCAGCAGTGAGACAGGGAAAGAGACCCAGTACTTC
NA | TRBJ1-5 | TRBV2 | NA | CASTPGNSNQPQHF | TGTGCCAGCACACCAGGGAATAGCAATCAGCCCCAGCATTTT
NA | TRBJ1-1 | TRBV4-3 | NA | CASSQVGSGSKAFF | TGCGCCAGCAGCCAAGTCGGGAGTGGATCGAAAGCTTTCTTT
NA | TRBJ2-1 | TRBV11-2 | NA | CASSLTGYEQFF | TGTGCCAGCAGCTTAACGGGGTATGAGCAGTTCTTC
NA | TRBJ1-5 | TRBV16 | NA | CASSDELNFHSNQPQHF | TGTGCCAGCAGCGACGAACTAAACTTCCATAGCAATCAGCCCCAGCATTTT
NA | TRBJ2-1 | TRBV4-1 | NA | CASSQDWTAEQFF | TGCGCCAGCAGCCAAGACTGGACAGCTGAGCAGTTCTTC
TRBD2 | TRBJ2-1 | TRBV19 | NA | CASSPGLAGGSYNEQFF | TGTGCCAGTAGTCCGGGCCTAGCGGGAGGATCGTACAATGAGCAGTTCTTC
NA | TRBJ2-2 | TRBV27 | few | CASRRGQSTGELFF | TGTGCCAGCAGGCGAGGACAGTCCACCGGGGAGCTGTTTTTT
NA | TRBJ1-1 | TRBV7-9 | NA | CASSLYRNTEAFF | TGTGCCAGCAGCTTATACAGAAACACTGAAGCTTTCTTT
TRBD2 | TRBJ2-3 | TRBV19 | NA | CASSPYRGGLAGSTDTQYF | TGTGCCAGTAGTCCCTACAGGGGGGGACTAGCGGGGAGCACAGATACGCAGTATTTT
NA | TRBJ2-3 | TRBV11-2 | NA | CASSAQGWGVTDTQYF | TGTGCCAGCAGCGCCCAGGGTTGGGGTGTTACAGATACGCAGTATTTT
NA | TRBJ1-1 | TRBV18 | NA | CASSPMNTEAFF | TGTGCCAGCTCACCCATGAACACTGAAGCTTTCTTT
TRBD2 | TRBJ2-7 | TRBV7-9 | NA | CASSAGGTAPEQYF | TGTGCCAGCAGCGCCGGGGGGACCGCTCCCGAGCAGTACTTC
TRBD2 | TRBJ2-5 | TRBV5-1 | NA | CASTSGRAKETQYF | TGCGCCAGTACTAGCGGGAGAGCCAAAGAGACCCAGTACTTC
TRBD1 | TRBJ1-5 | TRBV14 | few | CASSQSPDRGGQPQHF | TGTGCCAGCAGCCAATCACCGGACAGGGGTGGTCAGCCCCAGCATTTT
TRBD1 | TRBJ2-7 | TRBV10-3 | NA | CAISAATPGQGAYEQYF | TGTGCCATCAGTGCCGCTACCCCGGGACAGGGGGCCTACGAGCAGTACTTC
TRBD1 | TRBJ2-1 | TRBV6-5 | NA | CASRDRSYNEQFF | TGTGCCAGCCGGGACAGGAGCTACAATGAGCAGTTCTTC
NA | TRBJ2-1 | TRBV4-1 | NA | CASSQDIGAGRWGEQFF | TGCGCCAGCAGCCAAGATATTGGGGCGGGGAGGTGGGGTGAGCAGTTCTTC
NA | TRBJ1-1 | TRBV18 | few | CASSPRLLEMNTEAFF | TGTGCCAGCTCACCACGACTGCTCGAGATGAACACTGAAGCTTTCTTT
NA | TRBJ2-1 | TRBV14 | NA | CASSKPYNEQFF | TGTGCCAGCAGCAAGCCATACAATGAGCAGTTCTTC
NA | TRBJ2-5 | TRBV10-2 | NA | CASTVRNRAQETQYF | TGCGCCAGCACTGTCAGGAACAGGGCCCAAGAGACCCAGTACTTC
TRBD1 | TRBJ1-1 | TRBV6-5 | NA | CASTRDRAGTEAFF | TGTGCCAGCACCCGGGACAGGGCCGGCACTGAAGCTTTCTTT
TRBD1 | TRBJ2-7 | TRBV7-8 | NA | CASSSRQWDRAYEQYF | TGTGCCAGCAGCTCCCGGCAGTGGGACAGAGCCTACGAGCAGTACTTC
TRBD2 | TRBJ2-3 | TRBV7-9 | NA | CASSSRLAGGADTQYF | TGTGCCAGCAGCTCCAGACTAGCGGGGGGGGCAGATACGCAGTATTTT
NA | TRBJ1-2 | TRBV4-1 | NA | CASSQTRDWLYGYTF | TGCGCCAGCAGCCAAACCCGGGACTGGCTCTATGGCTACACCTTC
TRBD2 | TRBJ2-1 | TRBV7-2 | NA | CASSSGLAVNNEQFF | TGTGCCAGCAGCTCGGGACTAGCGGTTAACAATGAGCAGTTCTTC
TRBD2 | TRBJ2-3 | TRBV5-4 | NA | CASSLYAGGTSTDTQYF | TGTGCCAGCAGCTTGTATGCGGGAGGGACGTCCACAGATACGCAGTATTTT
NA | TRBJ2-1 | TRBV11-2 | NA | CASSFGGWSSYNEQFF | TGTGCCAGCAGCTTTGGGGGGTGGAGCTCCTACAATGAGCAGTTCTTC